This TCR beta chain was obtained from a study of Graves' ophthalmopathy and Graves' hyperthyroidism. As the template, RNA transcripts were used to amplify TCR beta CDR3 regions. The workflow started with a first-round RT-PCR run with HTBI primers and then moved on to a second-round multiplex PCR. Via MiXCR, TCRdb re-called the multiplex PCR reads, giving one row per CDR3 protein. The sample holds approximately 160,000 distinct CDR3 sequences, approximately 40% seen once. Germline V gene data show CDR1 as ENHRY and CDR2 as SYGVKD. V was cut by 6 bases and J by 6 bases, with 12 bases left in between. This CDR3 contains 12 residues.

The receptor was isolated from a man between 25 and 39 years old with Graves' ophthalmopathy. The chain links TRBV10-3 to TRBJ2-7; D unclear. The specimen sequenced was peripheral blood. The CDR3 DNA is TGTGCCATCAGCCCCGCGTATGGCGAGCAGTACTTC. Translating it yields CAISPAYGEQYF.